This T cell receptor (beta chain) comes out of a study of blood T cell repertoires in COVID-19. About the research overall: COVID-19 samples, acute and convalescent, were from the United States, Italy and Spain.

This CDR3 region has 16 residues. V was clipped by 2 bases and J by 4 bases, with 16 bases between them. Germline assignment: CDR1 SGHTA and CDR2 FQGTGA. Repertoires were generated with immunoSEQ multiplex PCR, while TCRdb's copy carries only in-frame clones and drops some. Altogether some 120,000 clones are present, 70% to 90% being singletons, with the ten largest covering around 4%. This chain uses TRBV7-3 with TRBJ2-3; possibly TRBD2 for D (5 bases). The sequence was obtained from a man aged 55 to 70 with acute or convalescent COVID-19. Sequenced input: peripheral blood. The CDR3 reads CASSLGLAQAADTQYF. CDR3 coding DNA: TGTGCCAGCAGCTTAGGTCTGGCCCAAGCGGCAGATACGCAGTATTTT.